Following are 3 T cell receptor beta chains from one sample sequenced in a study of T-cell reconstitution after alpha-beta-depleted transplantation in children. A TCRbeta library incorporating unique molecular identifiers was prepared. TCRdb processed the PCR reads anew with MiXCR; each CDR3 protein has one entry. The data contain 800,000 to 1,000,000 distinct CDR3 sequences, roughly 31% of them seen just once; the ten biggest clones take up over 25%. The source material was PBMCs, mostly from graft donor cells, sampled 360 days after TCRalphabeta/CD19-depleted stem cell transplant. These receptors all stem from a boy under three years old who had a stem cell transplant for SCID, so the T cells may come from the graft donor.

This clonotype showed up just a few times. The CDR3 DNA follows: TGCAGCGTAGTGTCGGGCAGCTACGAGCAGTACTTC. Residues: CSVVSGSYEQYF. The chain has TRBV29-1 and TRBJ2-7; D not resolved. V lost 6 bases and J lost 3, with 12 bases in between. CDR1 and CDR2 from the germline V gene are SQVTM and ANQGSEA. CDR3 length: 12 amino acids.

The gene calls are TRBV12-3 or TRBV12-4 and TRBJ2-5; D remains unclear. The length of the CDR3 is 14 residues. The V end lost 6 bases, the J end lost 5 bases, and 16 bases lay between the germline ends. CDR3 in DNA: TGTGCCAGCAGCCCTAAAACCCGAAGGGAGACCCAGTACTTC. Its protein product is CASSPKTRRETQYF.

The chain has TRBV9 and TRBJ1-1; D not certain. This CDR3 has 14 amino acids. Between the trimmed V and J ends, which lost 7 bases and 4 bases, there was a span of 17 bases. Germline V lookup: CDR1 SGDLS, CDR2 YYNGEE. The DNA of the CDR3 is TGTGCCAGCGCGGAGGGATTGGCGTTCACTGAAGCTTTCTTT. This gives the protein CASAEGLAFTEAFF.